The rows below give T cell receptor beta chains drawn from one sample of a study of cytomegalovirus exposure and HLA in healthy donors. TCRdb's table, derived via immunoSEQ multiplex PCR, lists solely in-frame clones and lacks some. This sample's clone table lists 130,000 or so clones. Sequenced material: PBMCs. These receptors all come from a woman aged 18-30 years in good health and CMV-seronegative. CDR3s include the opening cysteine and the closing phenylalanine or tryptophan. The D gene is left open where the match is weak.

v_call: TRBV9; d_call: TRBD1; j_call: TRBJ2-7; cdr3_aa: CASSPGHRGTYEQYF
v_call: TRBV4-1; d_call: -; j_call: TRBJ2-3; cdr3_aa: CASSQEGASDPTDTQYF
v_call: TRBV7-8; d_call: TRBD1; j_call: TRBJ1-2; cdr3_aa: CASSYLRTGSYGYTF
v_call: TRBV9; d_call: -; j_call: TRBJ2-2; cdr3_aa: CASSVGGAAGELFF
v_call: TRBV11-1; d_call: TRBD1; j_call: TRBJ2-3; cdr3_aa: CASSLEQGAASTDTQYF
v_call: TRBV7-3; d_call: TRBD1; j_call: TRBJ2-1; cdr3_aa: CASSLGGTGVNNEQFF
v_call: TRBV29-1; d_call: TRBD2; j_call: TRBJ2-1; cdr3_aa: CSADLAEGPEQFF
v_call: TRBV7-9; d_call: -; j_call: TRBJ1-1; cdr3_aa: CASSFKEQAGSEAFF
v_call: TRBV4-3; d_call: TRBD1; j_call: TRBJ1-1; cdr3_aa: CASSQQRQGLNTEAFF
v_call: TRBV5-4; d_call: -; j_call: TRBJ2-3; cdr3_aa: CAGSKDLRDTDTQYF
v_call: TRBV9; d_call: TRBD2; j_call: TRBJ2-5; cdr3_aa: CASSVAPGTSGRETQYF
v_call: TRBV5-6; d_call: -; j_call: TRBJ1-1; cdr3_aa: CASSLVGSWDMNTEAFF
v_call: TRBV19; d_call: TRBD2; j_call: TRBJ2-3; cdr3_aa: CAASPSGRGTDTQYF
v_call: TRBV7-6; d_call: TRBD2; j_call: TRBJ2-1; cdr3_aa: CASSRLANTYNEQFF
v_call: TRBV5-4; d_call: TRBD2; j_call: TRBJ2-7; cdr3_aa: CASSSQPGLAGGPVYEQYF
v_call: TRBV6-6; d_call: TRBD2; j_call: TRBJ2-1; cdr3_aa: CASSYSSGRNNEQFF
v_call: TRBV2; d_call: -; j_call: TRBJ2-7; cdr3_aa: CASSELEGGPGEQYF
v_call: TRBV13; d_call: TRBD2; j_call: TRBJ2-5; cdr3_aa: CASSFRTGLAGVGGETQYF
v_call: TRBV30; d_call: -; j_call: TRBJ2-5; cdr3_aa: CAWSRGLETQYF
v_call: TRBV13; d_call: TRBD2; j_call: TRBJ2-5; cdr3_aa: CASSHSGRGETQYF
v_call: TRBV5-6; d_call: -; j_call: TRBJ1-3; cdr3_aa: CASSLIGGNTIYF
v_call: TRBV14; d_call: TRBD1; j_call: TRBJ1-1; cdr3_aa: CASSRDRILTEAFF
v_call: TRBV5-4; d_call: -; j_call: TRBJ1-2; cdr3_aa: CASSTQGGGGYTF
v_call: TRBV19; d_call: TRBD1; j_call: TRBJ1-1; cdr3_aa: CASKKTGQGVPEAFF
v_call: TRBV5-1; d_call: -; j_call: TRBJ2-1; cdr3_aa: CASSSEGPGIDNEQFF
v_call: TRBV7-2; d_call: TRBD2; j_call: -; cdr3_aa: CASSPGASGGYYEQYF
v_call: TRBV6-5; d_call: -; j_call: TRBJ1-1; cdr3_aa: CASSYEEHTEAFF
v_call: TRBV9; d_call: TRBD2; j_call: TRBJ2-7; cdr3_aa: CASSPGGGSSYEQYF
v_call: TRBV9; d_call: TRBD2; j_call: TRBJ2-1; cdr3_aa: CASSVGTKGNEQFF
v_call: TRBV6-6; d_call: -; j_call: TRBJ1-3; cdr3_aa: CASVTNSGNTIYF
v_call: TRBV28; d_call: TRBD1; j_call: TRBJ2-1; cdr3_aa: CASSLGQGRNEQFF
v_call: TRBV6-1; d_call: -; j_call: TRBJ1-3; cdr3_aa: CASSTDSYSGNTIYF
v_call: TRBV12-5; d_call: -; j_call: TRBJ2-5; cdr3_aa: CASGFQLKETQYF
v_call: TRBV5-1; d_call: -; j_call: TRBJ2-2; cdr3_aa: CASSPTADITGELFF
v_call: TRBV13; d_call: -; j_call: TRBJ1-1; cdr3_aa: CASSLTVAEAFF
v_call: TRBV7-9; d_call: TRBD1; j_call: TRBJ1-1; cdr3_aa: CASTIQGRTEAFF
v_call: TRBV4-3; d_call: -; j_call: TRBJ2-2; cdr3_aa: CASSQVGLSNTGELFF
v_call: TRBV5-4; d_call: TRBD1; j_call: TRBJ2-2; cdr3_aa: CASSLETGTANTGELFF
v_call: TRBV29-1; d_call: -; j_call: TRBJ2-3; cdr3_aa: CSVELTASLTQYF
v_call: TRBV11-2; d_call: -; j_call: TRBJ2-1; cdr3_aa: CASSLGPETNYNEQFF
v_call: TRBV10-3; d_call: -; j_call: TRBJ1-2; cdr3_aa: CAISGQQGADGYTF
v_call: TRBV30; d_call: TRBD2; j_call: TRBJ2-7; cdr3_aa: CAWSAYSSGPFYEQYF
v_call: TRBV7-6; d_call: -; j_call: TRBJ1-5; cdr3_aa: CASSLGAGRAGGPQHF
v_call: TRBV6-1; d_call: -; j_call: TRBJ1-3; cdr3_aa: CASLAVPRDTIYF
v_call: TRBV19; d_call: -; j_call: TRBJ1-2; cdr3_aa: CASTGIQVNYGYTF
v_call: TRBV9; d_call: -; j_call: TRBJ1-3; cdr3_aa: CASSVAPGNTIYF